This T cell receptor (beta chain) was recovered during a study of spatial heterogeneity in lung cancer (dated by TCRdb to between 2018 and 2020). Study-wide context: Beta-chain transcripts were consistently detected in greater numbers than alpha-chain transcripts, which likely reflects a higher abundance of beta-chain transcripts. In the raw uncorrected reads, each unique combination of TCR and UMI appeared more than ten times on average. TCR alpha and beta repertoires were quantitatively compared across multiple tumor regions, matched nontumor lung and blood in non-small cell lung cancer. TCR repertoire features were related to nonsynonymous mutation counts determined by whole-exome sequencing of tumor tissue. Both alpha and beta chains were TCR-sequenced in samples taken at surgery, namely 220 tumor regions, 61 to 65 matched nontumor lung samples and over 55 PBMC samples. Study-level results and caveats: Additional single-cell paired TCR alpha and beta sequencing was considered necessary to confirm, at a functional level, the hypothesis that regional TCRs recognize regional mutations. Ubiquitous expanded tumor TCRs were found in blood more often at tumor resection than at routine follow-up.

In its sample, this clonotype was seen many times. Its recognized antigen is unknown. It has no much larger one-base neighbor in the sample; base qualities were not kept. Library preparation used 5' RACE. The instrument was a NextSeq 500. To allow correction of PCR and sequencing errors, the TCR library protocol tagged every TCR cDNA molecule with a unique molecular identifier. The study's own analysis went as follows. TCR identification, UMI-based error correction and CDR3 extraction were performed with Decombinator tools. TCRs above a frequency of 2 per 1,000, corresponding to the top 1% of the tumor frequency distribution, were defined as expanded. Renyi diversity was calculated using the R vegan package after each repertoire was subsampled 100 times to 5,000 TCRs. CDR3 similarity networks were built from amino acid triplet string-kernel similarity, with CDR3s being connected when pairwise similarity was above 0.82. Using fastp at Q25 and MiXCR, TCRdb reprocessed the public reads and kept productive beta chains. Each entry merges the rows of one CDR3 protein and shows their most common DNA and genes. For this entry, the V and J calls and clone size follow TCRdb and not the study's own pipeline. The sample profile shows approximately 44,000 distinct CDR3 sequences; roughly an eighth of them were found once. 50% to 65% of the sample comes from the top ten.

This specimen's time point label, per the study, means: sample taken at primary tumor resection. Samples were obtained from 72 patients with early-stage, untreated non-small cell lung cancer from the lung TRACERx cohort. For TCR sequencing, whole RNA was extracted from tumor and nontumor lung tissue, or from cryopreserved PBMC samples, and no cell sorting was done. Patients were selected for TCR sequencing only if sufficient RNA was available from at least two tumor regions. The CDR3 holds 15 amino acids from the cysteine to the phenylalanine. The kept DNA is CDR3 alone, 45 bases in frame from the first base. The germline V gene sets CDR1 to MGHRA and CDR2 to YSYEKL. V loses 0 bases, J loses 9 bases, and the germline ends lie 15 bases apart.

The source of this sequence is a male donor with early-stage non-small cell lung cancer. The material was PBMCs, obtained at surgery. This receptor chain uses TRBV4-1 and TRBJ2-1; the D call could be TRBD1 or TRBD2, with each sharing 5 bases. CDR3 reads: CASSQDPQSGSEQFF. The sequenced DNA: TGCGCCAGCAGCCAAGATCCCCAGTCAGGGAGTGAGCAGTTCTTC.